Listed below are T cell receptor beta chains from one sample, sequenced in a study of beta chain features in type 1 diabetes. Clones were sequenced by immunoSEQ multiplex PCR, and TCRdb holds only the in-frame ones, with some missing. The sample carries roughly 140,000 clones, roughly 11% recorded once. The specimen was central memory CD4+ T cells from blood. These receptors were obtained from a young man in good health. Both conserved end residues are part of each CDR3. D genes are given only for firm matches. Rows give clone size only sometimes, using once, few, many, or a class for an expanded clone.

>TRBV4-2|-|TRBJ1-6|-
TGTGCCAGCAGCCAAGATAAACCCTGGAATTCACCCCTCCACTTT
CASSQDKPWNSPLHF
>TRBV30|few|TRBJ2-5|-
TGTGCCTGGAGTACCGGACACGGGGTGGAGACCCAGTACTTC
CAWSTGHGVETQYF
>TRBV4-2|few|TRBJ1-5|-
TGTGCCAGCAGCCAAGATGGGGGTCAGCCCCAGCATTTT
CASSQDGGQPQHF
>TRBV20-1|-|TRBJ2-1|-
TGCAGTGTGGCCAGGGGTAGTGAGCAGTTCTTC
CSVARGSEQFF
>TRBV10-3|few|TRBJ2-1|TRBD1
TGTGCCATCAGTGACTCGGACAGGGGGCTTAATGAGCAGTTCTTC
CAISDSDRGLNEQFF
>TRBV4-2|few|TRBJ2-3|-
TGTGCCAGCAGCCAAGGCAGGGCAGGGGCAGATACGCAGTATTTT
CASSQGRAGADTQYF
>TRBV6-1|-|TRBJ2-3|-
TGTGCCAGCTGCTGGGACACTGGGTACACAGATACGCAGTATTTT
CASCWDTGYTDTQYF
>TRBV29-1|-|TRBJ2-3|-
TGCAGCGTTGACTACGGGATCGGCGATACGCAGTATTTT
CSVDYGIGDTQYF
>TRBV21-1|-|TRBJ2-3|-
TGTGCCAGCAGCAAGGATCCAGGGGGCTCGGCAGATACGCAGTATTTT
CASSKDPGGSADTQYF
>TRBV6-5|-|TRBJ2-5|-
TGTGCCAGCAGTGGAGGGCAAGAGACCCAGTACTTC
CASSGGQETQYF
>TRBV30|few|TRBJ1-1|-
TGTGCCTGTGGCCCGGGGACTCTTTCCACTGAAGCTTTCTTT
CACGPGTLSTEAFF
>TRBV18|-|TRBJ1-1|-
TGTGCCAGCTCACCAGCCCGACTCCTTAACACTGAAGCTTTCTTT
CASSPARLLNTEAFF
>TRBV9|-|TRBJ1-6|-
TGTGCCAGCAGCTTTCTCCAGGGAAAGCAATCACCCCTCCACTTT
CASSFLQGKQSPLHF
>TRBV15|-|TRBJ2-1|TRBD2
TGTGCCACCAGTGGACTAGCGGGAATGCAGTTCTTC
CATSGLAGMQFF
>TRBV7-9|-|TRBJ2-5|-
TGTGCCAGCAGCTTAGTTCGCGGCCAAGAGACCCAGTACTTC
CASSLVRGQETQYF
>TRBV5-8|few|TRBJ1-4|-
TGTGCCAGCAGCTTGGCGCAGGGATCCGGTGAAAAACTGTTTTTT
CASSLAQGSGEKLFF
>TRBV4-1|few|TRBJ2-7|TRBD1
TGCGCCAGCAGCCCAGTTTCAAGGCCGGGACAGGGTCGGTACGAGCAGTACTTC
CASSPVSRPGQGRYEQYF
>TRBV4-1|many|TRBJ2-4|TRBD2
TGCGCCAGCAGCCAACCGACTAGCGGGAGGGCAAAAAAGTACTTC
CASSQPTSGRAKKYF
>TRBV11-2|-|TRBJ2-7|TRBD2
TGTGCCAGCAGCTTAAGCGGGGCAGCCTACGAGCAGTACTTC
CASSLSGAAYEQYF
>TRBV4-3|few|TRBJ2-5|-
TGCGCCAGCAGCCAAGGGAGGCTTGCCGGAGGGACCCAAGAGACCCAGTACTTC
CASSQGRLAGGTQETQYF
>TRBV29-1|-|TRBJ2-3|TRBD2
TGCAGCGTAACCGGGACTAGCGGGAGAACAGATACGCAGTATTTT
CSVTGTSGRTDTQYF
>TRBV19|-|TRBJ2-2|TRBD2
TGTGCCACAAGGACTAGCGGGAGGGTCCTCGTAGCCGGGGAGCTGTTTTTT
CATRTSGRVLVAGELFF
>TRBV6-5|-|TRBJ2-1|TRBD2
TGTGCCAGCAGTCCTTCGGGGGGAGTCCAGCGTGAGCAGTTCTTC
CASSPSGGVQREQFF
>TRBV5-6|once|TRBJ2-7|TRBD1
TGTGCCAGCAGCTTTCCGGGACAGGGCGAGCAGTACTTC
CASSFPGQGEQYF
>TRBV30|few|TRBJ1-4|-
TGTGCCTGGAGAAGGCAGGGAACTGAAAAACTGTTTTTT
CAWRRQGTEKLFF
>TRBV10-3|-|TRBJ1-2|-
TGTGCCATCACGTGGGGGCTAGGCTATGGCTACACCTTC
CAITWGLGYGYTF
>TRBV6-5|-|TRBJ2-2|TRBD2
TGTGCCAGCAGTTACCGGGAGGCAGGCACCGGGGAGCTGTTTTTT
CASSYREAGTGELFF
>TRBV28|many|TRBJ2-6|-
TGTGCCAGCAGTTGGAGGGCTGGGGCCAACGTCCTGACTTTC
CASSWRAGANVLTF
>TRBV13|-|TRBJ2-3|-
TGTGCCAGCAGCTTCAGCTCTCTCACAGATACGCAGTATTTT
CASSFSSLTDTQYF
>TRBV5-6|-|TRBJ1-1|-
TGTGCCAGCAGCTTGGGGGGAGGGCGAAACACTGAAGCTTTCTTT
CASSLGGGRNTEAFF
>TRBV19|few|TRBJ2-3|-
TGTGCCAGTAGTATCTCCTCCTTCGCGCAGTATTTT
CASSISSFAQYF
>TRBV5-4|-|TRBJ2-7|-
TGTGCCAGCAGCACCCCCGGGCAGGGGACCTACGAGCAGTACTTC
CASSTPGQGTYEQYF
>TRBV19|-|TRBJ1-5|TRBD1
TGTGCCAGTAGTGCATATTCCACAGGGGCCAATCAGCCCCAGCATTTT
CASSAYSTGANQPQHF
>TRBV4-1|-|TRBJ2-1|TRBD1
TGCGCCAGCAGCCAAGAGGGGACAGGGGGCAATGAGCAGTTCTTC
CASSQEGTGGNEQFF
>TRBV28|few|TRBJ2-7|TRBD1
TGTGCCAGCAGTTTGGGCAGGGGGCAGTCCTACGAGCAGTACTTC
CASSLGRGQSYEQYF
>TRBV28|-|TRBJ2-1|TRBD1
TGTGCCAGCAGATCCCAGGGGGTAAATGAGCAGTTCTTC
CASRSQGVNEQFF
>TRBV29-1|-|TRBJ1-5|TRBD1
TGCAGCGTTGGGGCAGGGGGTGGAAATCAGCCCCAGCATTTT
CSVGAGGGNQPQHF
>TRBV29-1|few|TRBJ1-1|-
TGCAGCGTTGCGGGCCAGGTGAACACTGAAGCTTTCTTT
CSVAGQVNTEAFF
>TRBV18|few|TRBJ1-1|-
TGTGCCAGCTCACCACGTACAGGCCCAAACACTGAAGCTTTCTTT
CASSPRTGPNTEAFF
>TRBV11-2|few|TRBJ1-1|-
TGTGCCAGCAGCCAACGGACGGACACTGAAGCTTTCTTT
CASSQRTDTEAFF
>TRBV29-1|few|TRBJ1-4|-
TGCAGCGTGAGGGGGAGTAATGAAAAACTGTTTTTT
CSVRGSNEKLFF
>TRBV29-1|few|TRBJ1-1|TRBD1
TGCAGCGTTGCTCTGGACAGGGGGCTGACTGAAGCTTTCTTT
CSVALDRGLTEAFF
>TRBV7-9|-|TRBJ2-1|-
TGTGCCAGCAGCTCGAGGCCCAGGGGAGACAATGAGCAGTTCTTC
CASSSRPRGDNEQFF
>TRBV28|few|TRBJ2-3|-
TGTGCCAGCAGCTCGATAGCGTCTGGGAGGACAGATACGCAGTATTTT
CASSSIASGRTDTQYF
>TRBV6-5|few|TRBJ2-4|-
TGTGCCAGCAGTTCTTGGACAGGGAGGGGGAACATTCAGTACTTC
CASSSWTGRGNIQYF
>TRBV23-1|many|TRBJ2-5|-
TGCGCCAGCAGTCACCCCGTATCCAGGGGACAAGAGACCCAGTACTTC
CASSHPVSRGQETQYF
>TRBV19|few|TRBJ2-3|-
TGTGCCAGTAGTATTACAGGGTACTCCACAGATACGCAGTATTTT
CASSITGYSTDTQYF
>TRBV15|-|TRBJ2-4|-
TGTGCCACCAGCAGAGTCCTCGACGGAAACATTCAGTACTTC
CATSRVLDGNIQYF
>TRBV7-2|-|TRBJ2-7|-
TGTGCCAGCACCCCGGGAGCAGCTAACTACGAGCAGTACTTC
CASTPGAANYEQYF
>TRBV23-1|-|TRBJ1-4|-
TGCGCCAGCAGTCCCCACATCTCAACTAATGAAAAACTGTTTTTT
CASSPHISTNEKLFF
>TRBV30|many|TRBJ2-7|TRBD1
TGTGCCTGGGGGCGACAGGGGGGTAGCTACGAGCAGTACTTC
CAWGRQGGSYEQYF
>TRBV18|few|TRBJ2-1|TRBD2
TGTGCCAGCTCACCCCGGACTAGCGGTTCCTACAATGAGCAGTTCTTC
CASSPRTSGSYNEQFF